A single sample gave rise to the 7 T cell receptor beta chains below, sequenced in a study of blood T cell repertoires in COVID-19. TCRdb's copy holds only in-frame clones and misses some; the assay was immunoSEQ multiplex PCR. The sample includes around 320,000 clones, roughly 91% seen only once; the top ten take roughly 10%. Material: peripheral blood. The receptors originated from a woman aged 25 to 39 with COVID-19, enrolled during active disease.

This clone occurred a few times. This chain uses TRBV6-5 with TRBJ1-5, with 10 bases lining up with TRBD1. Germline CDR1 and CDR2: MNHEY and SVGAGI. CDR3 length: 15 residues. V lost 6 bases to trimming and J lost 7 bases; unmatched junction nucleotides: 9. CDR3 nucleotide sequence: TGTGCCAGCAGACCGACAGGGGGCGCGGGGCAGCCCCAGCATTTT. Residues: CASRPTGGAGQPQHF.

The chain combines TRBV5-4 with TRBJ2-7; maybe TRBD1 (5 bases). V gave up 0 bases and J gave up 3 bases, with 7 bases separating them. This CDR3 region has 13 residues. Germline assignment: CDR1 SGHNT and CDR2 YYREEE (reference sequence). CDR3 amino acids: CASSLDRRYEQYF. The CDR3 nucleotides read TGTGCCAGCAGCTTGGACAGGCGCTACGAGCAGTACTTC.

The gene calls are TRBV29-1 and TRBJ1-2; 7 bases map to TRBD1. CDR1 is SQVTM, CDR2 ANQGSEA, per germline. This CDR3 has 13 residues. Trimming at V came to 4 bases and at J to 0 bases, leaving 2 bases not matched to a gene. The CDR3 nucleotides read TGCAGCGTTGGGGACAGTTCTAACTATGGCTACACCTTC. Translating gives CSVGDSSNYGYTF.

The DNA for the CDR3 is TGTGCCAGCAGCCTCCTCGGCGGCGCGGAGCTGTTTTTT. Its protein product is CASSLLGGAELFF. This rearrangement joins TRBV7-9 to TRBJ2-2, with unresolved D. This CDR3 is 13 amino acids long. V lost 5 bases to trimming and J lost 10 bases, with 14 bases between them. Germline V gene data show CDR1 as SEHNR and CDR2 as FQNEAQ (reference sequence).

The chain recombines TRBV19 with TRBJ1-1, with TRBD1 matching 7 bases. The CDR3 spans 11 residues. V dropped 11 bases and J dropped 6; count of bases not matched to a gene: 6. CDR1 and CDR2 from the germline V gene are LNHDA and SQIVND (reference sequence). In nucleotides, the CDR3 is TGTGCCGGGGCTACAGGGGCTGAAGCTTTCTTT. This codes for CAGATGAEAFF.

The rearrangement joins TRBV6-5 to TRBJ1-2, with 8 bases identical to TRBD1. Germline CDR1 is MNHEY and CDR2 is SVGAGI. The CDR3 totals 15 residues. The J segment lost 4 bases and the V segment lost 1 base, leaving 5 bases of the junction unmatched. The CDR3 DNA reads TGTGCCAGCAGTTACTGGGCAGGGGGCACCTATGGCTACACCTTC. It specifies CASSYWAGGTYGYTF.

The chain uses TRBV11-2 and TRBJ2-1; 7 bases align to TRBD2. The CDR3 has 12 residues. Trimming cost V 6 bases and J 10 bases; bases outside gene matches: 6. Germline CDR1 reads SGHAT; CDR2 reads FQNNGV. The CDR3 DNA sequence: TGTGCCAGCAGTATATTAGCGGGCGAGCAGTTCTTC. It codes for CASSILAGEQFF.